This TCR beta chain emerged from a study of vaccination effects on CD4 cells after COVID-19. Germline CDR1 is SGHRS and CDR2 is YFSETQ. Trimming cost V 0 bases and J 3 bases, with 6 bases left between them. The CDR3 loop spans 13 amino acids. Repertoires were generated with immunoSEQ multiplex PCR, while TCRdb's copy carries only in-frame clones and drops some. The table lists around 83,000 clones, around 70% of them singletons. Prior to sequencing, the ViraFEST assay stimulated PBMC with viral peptide pools, which expanded the antigen-specific CD4+ T cells. Following 10 days of culture, CD4+ T cells were isolated. Cultivation was performed at two million PBMC per well with 9 to 10 IU/ml IL-2 and 7.5 to 10 ug/ml peptides added. This clone was found a few times. Antigen unknown.

V usage is TRBV5-1 and J usage is TRBJ1-2, with D unresolved. The sequence was collected from a human donor who received a COVID-19 vaccine. The sequenced sample was CD4+ T cells from PBMCs cultured with HCoV-229E spike peptides, obtained before COVID-19 vaccination. CDR3 in DNA: TGCGCCAGCAGCTTGGGTGGGCACTATGGCTACACCTTC. Translation: CASSLGGHYGYTF.